The 26 T cell receptor beta chains below all came from one sample that was sequenced in a study of cytomegalovirus exposure and HLA in healthy donors. Primers included in the PCR were 60 Vbeta and 13 Jbeta primers. Generated by immunoSEQ multiplex PCR, the TCRdb table keeps only in-frame clones and is missing some. Of under 200,000 clones in the sample, roughly 76% were seen once. Sequencing input: PBMCs. Receptor source: a man aged 55 to 70 in good health and CMV-seronegative.

The gene calls are TRBV5-4 and TRBJ2-6, with D possibly TRBD2 on 5 matching bases. The germline V gene encodes CDR1 SGHNT and CDR2 YYREEE (reference sequence). The CDR3 consists of 15 residues. Trimming removed 6 bases at V and 1 base at J, with 11 bases between. As DNA, the CDR3 is TGTGCCAGCAACCCTCCGGGGTCTGGGGCCAACGTCCTGACTTTC. Translated: CASNPPGSGANVLTF.

V usage is TRBV5-1 and J usage is TRBJ2-7; D is undetermined. This CDR3 region has 13 residues. Germline V gene sequence: CDR1 SGHRS, CDR2 YFSETQ. The V end lost 0 bases, the J end lost 6 bases, and 10 bases lay between the germline ends. Here the CDR3 reads CASSLAVRGEQYF. The CDR3 DNA reads as TGCGCCAGCAGCTTGGCAGTCCGAGGCGAGCAGTACTTC.

The chain has TRBV4-1 and TRBJ2-5; TRBD2 matches 10 bases. The V gene's germline CDR1 is MGHRA and CDR2 YSYEKL. This CDR3 contains 18 residues. V lost 4 bases and J lost 5; bases outside the gene matches: 16. The CDR3 loop is CASSLQGTSGAPGETQYF. As DNA, the CDR3 is TGCGCCAGCAGCCTCCAAGGAACTAGCGGGGCCCCCGGGGAGACCCAGTACTTC.

The rearrangement joins TRBV7-2 to TRBJ1-5; the D is unclear. Trimming took 1 base from V and 7 from J, leaving 14 bases between them. CDR1 is SGHTA, CDR2 FQGNSA, per germline. The CDR3 loop spans 15 amino acids. The CDR3, as DNA: TGTGCCAGCAGCTTAGGGGCGGGCCGTGGGCAGCCCCAGCATTTT. Translating gives CASSLGAGRGQPQHF.

The sample holds a few counts of this clone. The chain combines TRBV5-1 with TRBJ1-3; no clear D. CDR3 length: 15 residues. Germline values: CDR1 SGHRS, CDR2 YFSETQ. The V gene lost 4 bases and the J gene lost 0 bases, with 11 bases spanning the gap. The CDR3 coding sequence is TGCGCCAGCAGCCCCTCCGCAGGCTCTGGAAACACCATATATTTT. This gives the protein CASSPSAGSGNTIYF.

A single count supports this clone. The genes are TRBV2 and TRBJ2-1; D is perhaps TRBD2 (7 bases). Germline-derived CDR1 and CDR2 are SNHLY and FYNNEI. The CDR3 consists of 17 residues. The V and J ends lost 6 bases and 10 bases respectively, with 28 bases between them. CDR3 in DNA: TGTGCCAGCAGACTACCCACGACCCGAGGGGGAGGGCCAGAGCAGTTCTTC. Its protein is CASRLPTTRGGGPEQFF.

The chain combines TRBV7-9 with TRBJ2-7, with 11 positions matching TRBD2. Germline-derived CDR1 and CDR2 are SEHNR and FQNEAQ (reference sequence). The ends lost 5 bases at V and 10 bases at J; junction bases unmatched: 13. The CDR3 has 15 amino acids. CDR3 loop: CASSPTGTSGLQQYF. DNA of the CDR3: TGTGCCAGCAGCCCAACCGGGACTAGCGGCCTTCAACAGTACTTC.

This clone turned up a few times. The chain joins TRBV19 to TRBJ1-1, with a weak D call TRBD1 (5 bases). Trimming removed 3 bases at V and 1 base at J, with 6 bases between. The CDR3 is 13 residues long. Germline V gene sequence: CDR1 LNHDA, CDR2 SQIVND (reference sequence). The CDR3 sequence is CASSMTENTEAFF. The CDR3 DNA reads as TGTGCCAGTAGTATGACAGAGAACACTGAAGCTTTCTTT.

J is TRBJ1-1 and V is TRBV9; D gene uncertain. Germline CDR1 and CDR2: SGDLS and YYNGEE. Trimming removed 0 bases from V and 5 bases from J, with 11 bases in between. The CDR3 length is 14 residues. The CDR3 coding sequence is TGTGCCAGCAGCGTAGCTTCCGCGGGAACTGAAGCTTTCTTT. It codes for CASSVASAGTEAFF.

This clone was detected a few times. The chain joins TRBV5-1 to TRBJ2-3; 8 nucleotides agree with TRBD2. With 1 base clipped from V and 0 bases from J, the junction kept 13 bases outside the gene matches. There are 19 residues in the CDR3. Germline V gene data show CDR1 as SGHRS and CDR2 as YFSETQ. CDR3 nucleotide sequence: TGCGCCAGCAGCTTGTTTGGCGGGGGGTCCCGGGGGAGCACAGATACGCAGTATTTT. Protein: CASSLFGGGSRGSTDTQYF. Full variable domain (missing parts from reference TRBV5-1 and TRBJ2-3): KAGVTQTPRYLIKTRGQQVTLSCSPISGHRSVSWYQQTPGQGLQFLFEYFSETQRNKGNFPGRFSGRQFSNSRSEMNVSTLELGDSALYLCASSLFGGGSRGSTDTQYFGPGTRLTVL.

The rearrangement uses TRBV7-9 and TRBJ2-5; 7 bases agree with TRBD2. The CDR3 loop spans 14 amino acids. After removal of 5 bases from V and 4 bases from J, the junction contained 7 bases not matched to a gene. The germline V gene encodes CDR1 SEHNR and CDR2 FQNEAQ (reference sequence). This CDR3 is CASSPSGAGETQYF. The CDR3 DNA sequence: TGTGCCAGCAGCCCCAGCGGGGCTGGAGAGACCCAGTACTTC.

This clone was observed a few times. The CDR3 region has the DNA TGTGCCACAGCGGGCCGGGGCGGGGGTAACACTGAAGCTTTCTTT. Its protein is CATAGRGGGNTEAFF. The V and J genes are TRBV19 and TRBJ1-1; D possibly corresponds to TRBD1 (5 bases). The CDR3 covers 15 residues. Per germline, CDR1 LNHDA and CDR2 SQIVND (reference sequence). Trimming stripped 10 bases from V and 2 bases from J, with 20 bases between.

This chain connects TRBV5-6 to TRBJ1-2; unclear D gene. Trimming left V 3 bases short and J 1 base short, with 7 bases between. CDR3 length equals 13 residues. Germline values: CDR1 SGHDT, CDR2 YYEEEE. The CDR3 nucleotides read TGTGCCAGCAGCTCTTATAATAACTATGGCTACACCTTC. Its translation: CASSSYNNYGYTF.

This chain links TRBV6-5 with TRBJ2-7; the D gene is possibly TRBD1 (6 bases). V was pared by 5 bases and J by 3 bases, with 17 bases between. Germline V gives CDR1 MNHEY, CDR2 SVGAGI. The CDR3 is 15 residues long. In DNA form, the CDR3 reads TGTGCCAGCAGTCCTCAGACGGGACATGGCTACGAGCAGTACTTC. It specifies CASSPQTGHGYEQYF.

The V and J genes are TRBV13 and TRBJ2-7, with 7 bases matching TRBD2. V gave up 3 bases and J gave up 0 bases; unmatched junction bases: 5. The CDR3 totals 15 residues. The germline V gene encodes CDR1 PRHDT and CDR2 FYEKMQ (reference sequence). DNA for the CDR3: TGTGCCAGCAGCTTGGGAGGGTACAGCTCCTACGAGCAGTACTTC. Translated, it gives CASSLGGYSSYEQYF.

Only one count was recorded for this clone. This chain uses TRBV5-1 with TRBJ2-5; 7 nucleotides agree with TRBD1. The J call is in doubt because the DNA end fits TRBJ2-7 better. Germline V gives CDR1 SGHRS, CDR2 YFSETQ. The CDR3 is 15 residues long. The CDR3 reads CASSLQATGPYEQYF. The CDR3 bases are TGCGCCAGCAGCTTGCAAGCGACAGGGCCGTACGAGCAGTACTTC.

A note on this clone: Germline and junction disagree at one end, which may indicate a read error. The rearrangement joins TRBV15 to TRBJ2-5; a weak D match, TRBD2 (5 bases). CDR3 length: 15 amino acids. In germline, CDR1 is LNHNV, CDR2 YYDKDF (reference sequence). CDR3 DNA sequence: TGTGCCACCAGCAGAGATTGGGAGTACCAAGAGACTCAGTACTTC. Its translation is CATSRDWEYQETQYF. Full variable domain (outside the CDR3, taken from reference TRBV15 and TRBJ2-5): DAMVIQNPRYQVTQFGKPVTLSCSQTLNHNVMYWYQQKSSQAPKLLFHYYDKDFNNEADTPDNFQSRRPNTSFCFLDIRSPGLGDTAMYLCATSRDWEYQETQYFGPGTRLLVL.

This chain joins TRBV11-3 and TRBJ2-2, with 9 bases fitting TRBD1. Germline-derived CDR1 and CDR2 are SGHNT and YENEEA. This CDR3 has 16 amino acids. The junction had 9 bases not matched to a gene; V was cut back by 5 bases and J by 5 bases. CDR3 nucleotides: TGTGCCAGCAGCCCCAGGGGGACAGGGAGAACCGGGGAGCTGTTTTTT. It yields the protein CASSPRGTGRTGELFF.

V and J are TRBV28 and TRBJ1-4; D is uncertain. V dropped 4 bases and J dropped 5 bases, with 23 bases sitting between them. The CDR3 sequence is 18 residues long. From germline, CDR1 is MDHEN and CDR2 SYDVKM. In nucleotides, the CDR3 is TGTGCCAGCAGTTCCCTGACACCAGTCGGTCCTTCAAATGAAAAACTGTTTTTT. Its protein is CASSSLTPVGPSNEKLFF.

The CDR3 sequence is CASSAGLNTGELFF. The DNA for the CDR3 is TGCGCCAGCAGCGCCGGGTTAAACACCGGGGAGCTGTTTTTT. The chain joins TRBV5-1 to TRBJ2-2, with D hard to call. The CDR3 totals 14 residues. V was cut by 4 bases and J by 2 bases, with 9 bases left in between. Per germline, CDR1 SGHRS and CDR2 YFSETQ.

For this clone: One end of the junction does not line up with germline, which may come from a read error. This sample also contains other DNA sequences that code for the same CDR3. In DNA, the CDR3 is TGTGCCAGTCGGTGGAGCAATCAGCCTCAGCATTTT. It encodes CASRWSNQPQHF. The chain uses TRBV28 and TRBJ1-5, with D uncertain. Germline V lookup: CDR1 MDHEN, CDR2 SYDVKM. This CDR3 is built from 12 residues.

V and J are TRBV10-1 and TRBJ2-7; TRBD2 matches 7 bases. Per germline, CDR1 WNHNN and CDR2 SYGVQD (reference sequence). The length of the CDR3 is 13 residues. J lost 10 bases, V lost 0 bases, and 6 bases had no gene match. The CDR3 coding sequence is TGCGCCAGCAGTGAGTCAGTAGCGGGCCTCCAGTACTTC. Its translation: CASSESVAGLQYF.

The chain joins TRBV19 to TRBJ1-2; 8 bases align to TRBD1. This CDR3 spans 14 amino acids. Germline V gives CDR1 LNHDA, CDR2 SQIVND (reference sequence). V shed 4 bases and J 4 bases; nucleotides not matched to a gene: 5. The DNA for the CDR3 is TGTGCCAGTAGTACCGGACAGGGTGCCTATGGCTACACCTTC. Translated: CASSTGQGAYGYTF.

A word on this clone: Other DNA sequences in this sample translate to the same CDR3. The chain combines TRBV28 with TRBJ2-7, with a possible D match to TRBD1 (5 bases). CDR3 size: 13 residues. Trimming left V 5 bases short and J 0 bases short, with 8 bases between. Germline CDR1 and CDR2: MDHEN and SYDVKM. The CDR3 DNA reads TGTGCCAGCAGTCTTGACAGCTCCTACGAGCAGTACTTC. Residues: CASSLDSSYEQYF.

This clone was detected a few times. CDR3 sequence (DNA): TGTGCCAGCGGGGACAGGAGCTATGGCTACACCTTC. It yields the protein CASGDRSYGYTF. The rearrangement links TRBV7-2 to TRBJ1-2, with 8 bases identical to TRBD1. CDR1 is SGHTA, CDR2 FQGNSA, per germline. CDR3 size: 12 residues. Trimming took 8 bases from V and 4 from J; bases not matched to a gene: 3.

The J gene is TRBJ2-1, the V gene TRBV19; 10 bases line up with TRBD2. Germline lookup yields CDR1 LNHDA and CDR2 SQIVND (reference sequence). The CDR3 runs 16 residues. Trimming took 1 base from V and 2 from J; bases not matched to a gene: 2. The CDR3 spells CASSIASGGAYNEQFF. CDR3 bases: TGTGCCAGTAGTATAGCAAGCGGGGGGGCCTACAATGAGCAGTTCTTC. Looking up the rest from reference TRBV19 and TRBJ2-1 gives the full variable domain: DGGITQSPKYLFRKEGQNVTLSCEQNLNHDAMYWYRQDPGQGLRLIYYSQIVNDFQKGDIAEGYSVSREKKESFPLTVTSAQKNPTAFYLCASSIASGGAYNEQFFGPGTRLTVL.